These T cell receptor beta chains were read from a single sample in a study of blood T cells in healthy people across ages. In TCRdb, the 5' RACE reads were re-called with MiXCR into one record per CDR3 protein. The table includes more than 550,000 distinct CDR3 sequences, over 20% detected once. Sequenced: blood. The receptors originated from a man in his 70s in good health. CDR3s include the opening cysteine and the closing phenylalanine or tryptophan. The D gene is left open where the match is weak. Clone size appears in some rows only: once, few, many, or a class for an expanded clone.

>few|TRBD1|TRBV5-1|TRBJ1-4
TGCGCCAGCAGCCAGACAGGGGCGGAGGAAAAACTGTTTTTT
CASSQTGAEEKLFF
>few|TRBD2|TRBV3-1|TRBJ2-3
TGTGCCAGCAGCTTCATAGCGGGAGCCGCAGGCACAGATACGCAGTATTTT
CASSFIAGAAGTDTQYF
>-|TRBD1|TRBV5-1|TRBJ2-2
TGCGCCAGCAGCTTCACTCCGGGACAGGGGGACACCGGGGAGCTGTTTTTT
CASSFTPGQGDTGELFF
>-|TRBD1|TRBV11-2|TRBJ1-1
TGTGCCGGCAGCTTAGGCAGGGGGCATGGAGCTTTCTTT
CAGSLGRGHGAFF
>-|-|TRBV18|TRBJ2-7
TGTGCCAGCTCACCACCCAGCACCATCTACGAGCAGTACTTC
CASSPPSTIYEQYF
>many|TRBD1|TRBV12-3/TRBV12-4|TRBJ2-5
TGTGCCAGCAGTTTAGCAGGGGGCCCCGAGACCCAGTACTTC
CASSLAGGPETQYF
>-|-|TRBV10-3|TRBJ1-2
TGTGCCATCAGAGGTTTGCAGGGAGGTTATAGCTATGGCTACACCTTC
CAIRGLQGGYSYGYTF
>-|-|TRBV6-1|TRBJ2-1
TGTGCCAGCACCAGATTCCTGGGAGAAATCAATGAGCAGTTCTTC
CASTRFLGEINEQFF
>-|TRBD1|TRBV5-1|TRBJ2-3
TGCGCCAGCAGCGACAGGGGGGGGAGCACAGATACGCAGTATTTT
CASSDRGGSTDTQYF
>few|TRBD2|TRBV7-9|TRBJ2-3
TGTGCCAGCAGCTATGGCGGGGGGACCACAGATACGCAGTATTTT
CASSYGGGTTDTQYF
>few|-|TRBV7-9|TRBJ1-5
TGTGCCAGCAGCTTAGGGGCAGGGGCTGATCAGCCCCAGCATTTT
CASSLGAGADQPQHF
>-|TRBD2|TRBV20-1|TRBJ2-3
TGCAGTGCTACACAGCGGGAGATGGGAGGTACAGATACGCAGTATTTT
CSATQREMGGTDTQYF
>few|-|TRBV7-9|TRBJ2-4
TGTGCCAGCAGCTTAGGACAAGGATCAGCCAAAAACATTCAGTACTTC
CASSLGQGSAKNIQYF
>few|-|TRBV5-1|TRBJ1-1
TGCGCCAGCAGCTACCTACAGGGGAACACTGAAGCTTTCTTT
CASSYLQGNTEAFF
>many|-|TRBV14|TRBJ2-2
TGTGCCAGCAGCGCTACTAGAGACACCGGGGAGCTGTTTTTT
CASSATRDTGELFF
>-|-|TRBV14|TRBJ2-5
TGTGCCAGCAGCCGGGGGGACTTACTACAAGAGACCCAGTACTTC
CASSRGDLLQETQYF
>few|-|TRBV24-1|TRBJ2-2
TGTGCCACCAGTATTTCCGGACTTAACACCGGGGAGCTGGTTTTT
CATSISGLNTGELVF
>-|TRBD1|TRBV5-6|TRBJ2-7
TGTGCCAGCAGCCAACTAGGACAGGTTGTGAACGAGCAGTACTTC
CASSQLGQVVNEQYF
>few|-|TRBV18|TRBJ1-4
TGTGCCAGCTCACCACTAGACAGCCATGAAGAACTGTTTTTT
CASSPLDSHEELFF
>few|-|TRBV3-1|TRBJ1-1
TGTGCCAGCAGCCAGAATTTGAACACTGAAGCTTTCTTT
CASSQNLNTEAFF
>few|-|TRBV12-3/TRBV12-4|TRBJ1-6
TGTGCCAGCAGCCGGACCGATAATAATTCACCCCTCCACTTT
CASSRTDNNSPLHF
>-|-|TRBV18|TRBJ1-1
TGTGCCAGCTCACCAGGCCCAGGGGCTGAAGCCTTCTTT
CASSPGPGAEAFF
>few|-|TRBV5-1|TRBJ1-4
TGCGCCAGCAGCTTGGCAAACACCGGCGGAGAAAAACTGTTTTTT
CASSLANTGGEKLFF
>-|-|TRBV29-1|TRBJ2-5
TGCAGCGTTGAAGTAGTCCCCCAAGAGACCCAGTACTTC
CSVEVVPQETQYF
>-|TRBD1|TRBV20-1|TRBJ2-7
TGCAGTGCTAGGACAGGGGGTTCGCTCGAGCAGTACTTC
CSARTGGSLEQYF
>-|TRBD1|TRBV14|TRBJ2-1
TGTGCCAGCAGCCCCGGACAGGTTGGGTACAATGAGCAGTTCTTC
CASSPGQVGYNEQFF
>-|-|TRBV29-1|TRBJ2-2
TGCAGCGTTGCCCGGGACTCGCCCACCGGGGAGCTGTTTTTT
CSVARDSPTGELFF
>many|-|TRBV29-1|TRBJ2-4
TGCAGCGTTGAACCATCTCTAGCCAAAAACATTCAGTACTTC
CSVEPSLAKNIQYF
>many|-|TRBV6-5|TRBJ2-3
TGTGCCAGCAGTTACTCCCGGGGCACAGATACGCAGTATTTT
CASSYSRGTDTQYF
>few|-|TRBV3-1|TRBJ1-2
TGTGCCAGCAGCCAAGATCAAGGGGCCGTCGGAGGCTACACCTTC
CASSQDQGAVGGYTF
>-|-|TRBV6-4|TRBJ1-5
TGTGCCAGCAGTGACCGGTGGATCTACAGGGTTGGGAAGAATCAGCCCCAGCATTTT
CASSDRWIYRVGKNQPQHF
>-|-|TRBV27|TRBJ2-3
TGTGCCAGCAGTTTAAGGTTTTGGGAGCCAGGCACAGATACACAGTATTTT
CASSLRFWEPGTDTQYF
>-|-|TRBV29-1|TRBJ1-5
TGCAGCGTTGCCGGGGCGGAGCAGCCCCAGCATTTT
CSVAGAEQPQHF
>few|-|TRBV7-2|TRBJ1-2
TGTGCCAGCAGCCATCCTAGATACGGCTACACCTTC
CASSHPRYGYTF
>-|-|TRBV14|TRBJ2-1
TGTGCCAGCAGCCAAGTCCCCAGGGGCGGCAATGAGCAGTTCTTC
CASSQVPRGGNEQFF
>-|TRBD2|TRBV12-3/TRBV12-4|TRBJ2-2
TGTGCCAGCAGGGATAGCGGGAGGGCCACCGGGGAGCTGTTTTTT
CASRDSGRATGELFF
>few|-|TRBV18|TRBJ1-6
TGTGCCAGCTCACCCCAGCGGGAGAGCTCCTATAATTCACCCCTCCACTTT
CASSPQRESSYNSPLHF
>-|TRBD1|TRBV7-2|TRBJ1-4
TGTGCCAGCAGCTTCTCCGGGACAGCGGGTGAAAAACTGTTTTTT
CASSFSGTAGEKLFF
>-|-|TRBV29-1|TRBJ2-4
TGCAGCGTTGAAGCCCGGGGGCCTACGAGGGCCAAAAACATTCAGTACTTC
CSVEARGPTRAKNIQYF
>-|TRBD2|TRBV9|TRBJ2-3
TGTGCCAGCAGCGTAGGAGTAGCGGGGAACCTACTAGATACGCAGTATTTT
CASSVGVAGNLLDTQYF
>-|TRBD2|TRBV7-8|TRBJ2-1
TGTGCCAGCAGCCCGTTTTTAGCGGGTAGCTCCTACAATGAGCAGTTCTTC
CASSPFLAGSSYNEQFF
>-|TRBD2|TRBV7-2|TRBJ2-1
TGTGCCACATATAGCGGGGGGGCCTACAATGAGCAGTTCTTC
CATYSGGAYNEQFF
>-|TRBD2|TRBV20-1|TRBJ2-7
TGCAGTGCTAGACTAGCGGACTACGAGCAGTACTTC
CSARLADYEQYF
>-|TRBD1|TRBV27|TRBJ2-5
TGTGCCAGCAGTTCCCACACAGGGGTACAAGAGACCCAGTACTTC
CASSSHTGVQETQYF